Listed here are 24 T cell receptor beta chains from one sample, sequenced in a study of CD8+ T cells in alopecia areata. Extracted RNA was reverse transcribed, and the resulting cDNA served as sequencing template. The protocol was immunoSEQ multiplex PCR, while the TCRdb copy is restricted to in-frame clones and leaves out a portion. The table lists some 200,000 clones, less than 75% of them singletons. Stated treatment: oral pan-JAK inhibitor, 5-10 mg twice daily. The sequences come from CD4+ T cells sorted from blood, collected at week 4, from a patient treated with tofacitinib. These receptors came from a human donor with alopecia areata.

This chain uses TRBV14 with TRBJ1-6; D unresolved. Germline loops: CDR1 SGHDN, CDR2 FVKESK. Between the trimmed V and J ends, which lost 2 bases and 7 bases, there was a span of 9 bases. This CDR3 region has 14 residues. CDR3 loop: CASSQPTSNSPLHF. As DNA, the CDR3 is TGTGCCAGCAGCCAACCGACAAGCAATTCACCCCTCCACTTT. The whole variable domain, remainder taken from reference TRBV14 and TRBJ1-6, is EAGVTQFPSHSVIEKGQTVTLRCDPISGHDNLYWYRRVMGKEIKFLLHFVKESKQDESGMPNNRFLAERTGGTYSTLKVQPAELEDSGVYFCASSQPTSNSPLHFGNGTRLTVT.

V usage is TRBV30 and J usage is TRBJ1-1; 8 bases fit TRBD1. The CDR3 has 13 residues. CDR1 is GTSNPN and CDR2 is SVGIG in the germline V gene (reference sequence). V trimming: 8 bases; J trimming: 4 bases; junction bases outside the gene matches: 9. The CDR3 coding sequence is TGTGCCCGGTCAGACAGGGGAGTCACTGAAGCTTTCTTT. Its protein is CARSDRGVTEAFF.

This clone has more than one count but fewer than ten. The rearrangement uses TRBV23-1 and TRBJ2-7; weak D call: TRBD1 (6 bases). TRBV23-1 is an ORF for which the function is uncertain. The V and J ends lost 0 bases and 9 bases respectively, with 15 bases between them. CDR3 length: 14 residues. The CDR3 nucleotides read TGCGCCAGCAGTCAATCGGGACACCGGATCGGGCAGTACTTC. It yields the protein CASSQSGHRIGQYF.

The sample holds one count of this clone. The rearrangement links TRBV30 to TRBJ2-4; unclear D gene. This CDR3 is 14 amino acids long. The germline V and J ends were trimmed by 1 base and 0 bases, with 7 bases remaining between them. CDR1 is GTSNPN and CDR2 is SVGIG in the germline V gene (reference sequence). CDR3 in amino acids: CAWSGILAKNIQYF. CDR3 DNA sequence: TGTGCCTGGAGTGGCATCCTAGCCAAAAACATTCAGTACTTC.

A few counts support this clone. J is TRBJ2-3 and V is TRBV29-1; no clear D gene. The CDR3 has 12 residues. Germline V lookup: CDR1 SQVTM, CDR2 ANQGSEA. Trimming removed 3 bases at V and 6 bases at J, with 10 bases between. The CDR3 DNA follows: TGCAGCGTTGATCTCCTTCTGGATACGCAGTATTTT. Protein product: CSVDLLLDTQYF.

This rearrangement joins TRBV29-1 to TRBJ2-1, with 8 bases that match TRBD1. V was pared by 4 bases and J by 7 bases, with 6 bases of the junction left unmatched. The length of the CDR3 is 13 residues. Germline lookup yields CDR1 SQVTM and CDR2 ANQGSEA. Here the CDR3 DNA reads TGCAGCGTTGGCAGGGGGCAGGTGAATGAGCAGTTCTTC. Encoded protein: CSVGRGQVNEQFF.

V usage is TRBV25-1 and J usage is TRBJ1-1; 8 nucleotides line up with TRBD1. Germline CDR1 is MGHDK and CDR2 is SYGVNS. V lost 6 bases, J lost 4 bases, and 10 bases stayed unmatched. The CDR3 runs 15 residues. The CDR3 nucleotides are TGTGCCAGCAGGGAAACCTCACAGGGGGGCACTGAAGCTTTCTTT. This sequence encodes CASRETSQGGTEAFF.

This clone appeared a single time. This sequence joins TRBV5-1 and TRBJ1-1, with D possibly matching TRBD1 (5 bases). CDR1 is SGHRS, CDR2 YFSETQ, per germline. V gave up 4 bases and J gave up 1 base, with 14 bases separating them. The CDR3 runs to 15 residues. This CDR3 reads CASSSGGTENTEAFF. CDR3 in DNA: TGCGCCAGCAGCAGCGGTGGGACGGAGAACACTGAAGCTTTCTTT.

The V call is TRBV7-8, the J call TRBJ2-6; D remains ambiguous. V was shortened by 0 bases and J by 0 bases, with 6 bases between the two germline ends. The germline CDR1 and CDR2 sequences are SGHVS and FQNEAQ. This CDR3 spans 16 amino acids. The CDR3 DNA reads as TGTGCCAGCAGCTTAGCAGGCGGCTCTGGGGCCAACGTCCTGACTTTC. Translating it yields CASSLAGGSGANVLTF.

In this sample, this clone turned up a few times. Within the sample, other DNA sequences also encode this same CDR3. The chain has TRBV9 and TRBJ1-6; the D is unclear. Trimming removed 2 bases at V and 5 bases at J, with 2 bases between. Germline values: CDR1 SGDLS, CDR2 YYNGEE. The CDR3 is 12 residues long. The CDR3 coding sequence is TGTGCCAGCAGCGTGAATAATTCACCCCTCCACTTT. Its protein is CASSVNNSPLHF.

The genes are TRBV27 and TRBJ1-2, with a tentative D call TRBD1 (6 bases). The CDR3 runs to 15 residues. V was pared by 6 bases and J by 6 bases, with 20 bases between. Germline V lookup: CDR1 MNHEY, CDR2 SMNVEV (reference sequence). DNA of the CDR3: TGTGCCAGCAGGGGGATGAGGGGGGCTTTCGATGGCTACACCTTC. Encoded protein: CASRGMRGAFDGYTF.

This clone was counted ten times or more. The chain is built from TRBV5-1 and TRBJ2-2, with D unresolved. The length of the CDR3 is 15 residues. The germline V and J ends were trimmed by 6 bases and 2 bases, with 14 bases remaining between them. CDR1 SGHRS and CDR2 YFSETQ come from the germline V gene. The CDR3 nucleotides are TGCGCCAGCAAATCTGTGTCAGGAAACACCGGGGAGCTGTTTTTT. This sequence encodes CASKSVSGNTGELFF.

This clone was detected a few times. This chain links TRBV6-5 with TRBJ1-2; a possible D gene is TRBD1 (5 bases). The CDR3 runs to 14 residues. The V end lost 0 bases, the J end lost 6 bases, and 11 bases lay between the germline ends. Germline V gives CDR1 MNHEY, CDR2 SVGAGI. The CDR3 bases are TGTGCCAGCAGTTACTCGGGACCATCGGATGGCTACACCTTC. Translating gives CASSYSGPSDGYTF.

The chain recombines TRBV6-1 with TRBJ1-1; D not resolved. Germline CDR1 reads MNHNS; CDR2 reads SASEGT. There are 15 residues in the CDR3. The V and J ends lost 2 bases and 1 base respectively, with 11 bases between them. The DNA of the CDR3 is TGTGCCAGCAGTGAACCCTCGCGCAGGAACACTGAAGCTTTCTTT. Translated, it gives CASSEPSRRNTEAFF.

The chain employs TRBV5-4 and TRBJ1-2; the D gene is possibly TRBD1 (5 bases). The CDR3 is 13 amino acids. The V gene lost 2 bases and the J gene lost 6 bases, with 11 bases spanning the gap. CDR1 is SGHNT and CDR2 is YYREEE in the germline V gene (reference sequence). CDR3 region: CASSFQGSNGYTF. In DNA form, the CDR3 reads TGTGCCAGCAGCTTTCAGGGTAGCAATGGCTACACCTTC.

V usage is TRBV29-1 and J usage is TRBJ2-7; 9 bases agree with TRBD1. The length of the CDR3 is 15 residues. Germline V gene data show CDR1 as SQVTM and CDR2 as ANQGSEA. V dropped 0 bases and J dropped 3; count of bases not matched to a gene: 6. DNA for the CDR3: TGCAGCGTTGAAGATCAGCCGGGACAGGGCTACGAGCAGTACTTC. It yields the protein CSVEDQPGQGYEQYF.

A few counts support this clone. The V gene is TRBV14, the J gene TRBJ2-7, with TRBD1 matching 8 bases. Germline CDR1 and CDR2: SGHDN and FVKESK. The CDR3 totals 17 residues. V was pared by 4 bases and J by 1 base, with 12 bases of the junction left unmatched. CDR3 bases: TGTGCCAGCAGCCGCCGGACAGGGAGGCAGCCTTCCTACGAGCAGTACTTC. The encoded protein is CASSRRTGRQPSYEQYF.

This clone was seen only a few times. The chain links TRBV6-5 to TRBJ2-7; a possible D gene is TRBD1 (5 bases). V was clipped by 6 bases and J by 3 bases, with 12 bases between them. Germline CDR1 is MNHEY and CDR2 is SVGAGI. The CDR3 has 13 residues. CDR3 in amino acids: CASSPWQGYEQYF. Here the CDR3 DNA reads TGTGCCAGCAGCCCATGGCAGGGCTACGAGCAGTACTTC.

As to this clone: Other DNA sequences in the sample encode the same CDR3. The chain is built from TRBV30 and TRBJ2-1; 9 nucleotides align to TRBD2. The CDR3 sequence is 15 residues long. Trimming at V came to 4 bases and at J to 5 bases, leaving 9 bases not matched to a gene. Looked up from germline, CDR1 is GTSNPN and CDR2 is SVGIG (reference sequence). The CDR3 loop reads CAWTGRGGRDNEQFF. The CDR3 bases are TGTGCCTGGACGGGGCGGGGGGGCAGAGACAATGAGCAGTTCTTC.

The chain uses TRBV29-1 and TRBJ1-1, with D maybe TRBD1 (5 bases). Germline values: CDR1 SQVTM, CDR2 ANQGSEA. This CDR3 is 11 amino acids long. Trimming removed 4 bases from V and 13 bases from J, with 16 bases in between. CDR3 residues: CSVGRPGQGFF. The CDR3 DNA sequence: TGCAGCGTTGGTAGGCCAGGGCAAGGTTTCTTT.

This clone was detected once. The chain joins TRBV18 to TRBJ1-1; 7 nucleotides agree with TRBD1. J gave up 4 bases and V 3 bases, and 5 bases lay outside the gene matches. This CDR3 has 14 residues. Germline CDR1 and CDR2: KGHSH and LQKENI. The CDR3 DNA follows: TGTGCCAGCTCACCCGGACAGGACGGCACTGAAGCTTTCTTT. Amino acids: CASSPGQDGTEAFF.

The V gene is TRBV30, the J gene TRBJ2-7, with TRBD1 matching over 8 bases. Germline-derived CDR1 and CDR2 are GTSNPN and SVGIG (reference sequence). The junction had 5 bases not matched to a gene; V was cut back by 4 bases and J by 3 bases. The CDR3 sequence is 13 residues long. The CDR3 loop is CAWTRQGFYEQYF. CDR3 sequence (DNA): TGTGCCTGGACACGACAGGGGTTCTACGAGCAGTACTTC.

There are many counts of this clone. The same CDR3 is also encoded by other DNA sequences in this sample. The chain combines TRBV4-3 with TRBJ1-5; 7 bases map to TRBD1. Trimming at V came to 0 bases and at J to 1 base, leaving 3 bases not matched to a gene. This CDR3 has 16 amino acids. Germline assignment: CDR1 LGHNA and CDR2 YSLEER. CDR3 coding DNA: TGCGCCAGCAGCCAAGATTACAGGGGCAGCAATCAGCCCCAGCATTTT. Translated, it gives CASSQDYRGSNQPQHF.

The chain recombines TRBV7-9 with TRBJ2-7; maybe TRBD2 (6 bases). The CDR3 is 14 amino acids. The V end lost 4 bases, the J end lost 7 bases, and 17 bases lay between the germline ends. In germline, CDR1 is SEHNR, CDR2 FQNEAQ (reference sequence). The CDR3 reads CASSSLARAGEQYF. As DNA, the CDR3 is TGTGCCAGCAGCTCCCTAGCGAGGGCGGGGGAGCAGTACTTC.